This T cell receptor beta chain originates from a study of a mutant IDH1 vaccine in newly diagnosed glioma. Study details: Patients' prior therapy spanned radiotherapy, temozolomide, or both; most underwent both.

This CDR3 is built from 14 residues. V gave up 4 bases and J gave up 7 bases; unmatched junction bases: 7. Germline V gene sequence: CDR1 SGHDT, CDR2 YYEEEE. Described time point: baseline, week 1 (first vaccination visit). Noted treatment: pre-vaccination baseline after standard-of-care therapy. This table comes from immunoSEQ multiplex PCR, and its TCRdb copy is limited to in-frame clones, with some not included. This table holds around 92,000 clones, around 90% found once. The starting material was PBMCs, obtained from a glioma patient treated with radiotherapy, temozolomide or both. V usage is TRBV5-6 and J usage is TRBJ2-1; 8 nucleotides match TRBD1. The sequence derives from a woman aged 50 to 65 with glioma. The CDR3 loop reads CASSPDRVSNEQFF. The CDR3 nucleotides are TGTGCCAGCAGCCCGGACAGGGTTAGTAATGAGCAGTTCTTC.